The 26 T cell receptor beta chains given below trace back to one sample, sequenced in a study of CD8 T cells in Susac syndrome. Random hexamers served to reverse transcribe roughly 0.5 to 1 ug RNA. TCRdb passed the immunoSEQ multiplex PCR reads through MiXCR, listing each CDR3 protein once. Of approximately 200,000 distinct CDR3 sequences in the sample, roughly 95% are singletons; the top ten hold 0.093%. Material for sequencing was CD4+ T cells from PBMCs. These receptors were collected from a human donor with multiple sclerosis.

This chain joins TRBV20-1 and TRBJ1-6, with 8 bases lining up with TRBD1. V was pared by 5 bases and J by 9 bases, with 9 bases of the junction left unmatched. The CDR3 covers 14 residues. Germline assignment: CDR1 DFQATT and CDR2 SNEGSKA (reference sequence). The CDR3 sequence is CSAGQGGLVSPLHF. The CDR3 nucleotides read TGCAGTGCTGGACAGGGAGGATTGGTTTCACCCCTCCACTTT.

The V call is TRBV4-2, the J call TRBJ2-7, with 8 positions matching TRBD2. V gave up 1 base and J gave up 5 bases; unmatched junction bases: 10. Germline CDR1 LGHNA, CDR2 YNFKEQ. CDR3 size: 16 residues. The CDR3 here is CASSQAGRGAQDEQYF. The DNA of the CDR3 is TGTGCCAGCAGCCAAGCCGGGCGGGGGGCGCAGGACGAGCAGTACTTC.

The rearrangement uses TRBV15 and TRBJ2-1, with 8 bases lining up with TRBD2. Germline V gives CDR1 LNHNV, CDR2 YYDKDF (reference sequence). The ends lost 1 base at V and 6 bases at J; junction bases unmatched: 14. The CDR3 has 18 residues. CDR3 nucleotides: TGTGCCACCAGCAGAGGGGCGAGCGGGGGAATCCGCGGCAATGAGCAGTTCTTC. It translates to CATSRGASGGIRGNEQFF.

V usage is TRBV29-1 and J usage is TRBJ2-1; perhaps D is TRBD1 or TRBD2 (5 bases each). The length of the CDR3 is 14 residues. V lost 3 bases to trimming and J lost 2 bases, with 11 bases between them. Per germline, CDR1 SQVTM and CDR2 ANQGSEA. The CDR3 DNA reads as TGCAGCGTTGATAGAAGGGGAGCCTACAATGAGCAGTTCTTC. Amino acids: CSVDRRGAYNEQFF.

This sequence joins TRBV30 and TRBJ2-1; TRBD1 matches 8 bases. CDR3 size: 13 residues. The germline V gene encodes CDR1 GTSNPN and CDR2 SVGIG (reference sequence). After removal of 3 bases from V and 3 bases from J, the junction contained 1 base not matched to a gene. CDR3: CAWRTGVYNEQFF. The CDR3, as DNA: TGTGCCTGGAGGACAGGGGTCTACAATGAGCAGTTCTTC.

This sequence joins TRBV2 and TRBJ1-2; perhaps TRBD1 as D (5 bases). CDR1 is SNHLY, CDR2 FYNNEI, per germline. Trimming pared 1 base from V and 8 bases from J, leaving 11 bases between. This CDR3 has 13 amino acids. CDR3 amino acids: CASSEGRVGGYTF. Here the CDR3 DNA reads TGTGCCAGCAGTGAAGGCAGGGTCGGGGGCTACACCTTC.

V is TRBV29-1 and J is TRBJ1-2; 8 bases match TRBD1. V shed 4 bases, J shed 4 bases, and the junction held 11 bases outside the gene matches. The CDR3 has 15 residues. Germline-derived CDR1 and CDR2 are SQVTM and ANQGSEA. The CDR3 here is CSVARGQGISYGYTF. DNA for the CDR3: TGCAGCGTTGCTAGAGGACAGGGTATATCCTATGGCTACACCTTC.

This chain links TRBV5-6 with TRBJ2-1; a weak D match, TRBD1 (6 bases). The CDR3 has 14 residues. V lost 2 bases and J lost 6, with 12 bases in between. CDR1 is SGHDT and CDR2 is YYEEEE in the germline V gene. The CDR3 coding sequence is TGTGCCAGCAGCTTCGGGACACTTGGCAATGAGCAGTTCTTC. Protein sequence: CASSFGTLGNEQFF.

This chain connects TRBV20-1 to TRBJ2-3; D may be TRBD1 (5 bases). This CDR3 comprises 14 residues. Germline-derived CDR1 and CDR2 are DFQATT and SNEGSKA (reference sequence). The germline V and J ends were trimmed by 5 bases and 0 bases, with 12 bases remaining between them. The CDR3 is CSALGHLSTDTQYF. CDR3 nucleotide sequence: TGCAGTGCTCTAGGACACCTTAGCACAGATACGCAGTATTTT.

The chain couples TRBV11-1 to TRBJ2-5; D is ambiguous. V lost 5 bases and J 5 bases, leaving 15 bases between the germline ends. The germline CDR1 and CDR2 sequences are SGHAT and FQDESV (reference sequence). This CDR3 has 14 residues. The CDR3 sequence is CASSESTNWETQYF. The CDR3 DNA sequence: TGTGCCAGCAGCGAGTCGACAAACTGGGAGACCCAGTACTTC.

J is TRBJ1-2 and V is TRBV29-1, with D unclear. This CDR3 comprises 17 residues. Trimming cost V 1 base and J 5 bases, with 23 bases left between them. In germline, CDR1 is SQVTM, CDR2 ANQGSEA. CDR3 in amino acids: CSVEASPPLPGYYGYTF. For the CDR3, the DNA is TGCAGCGTTGAAGCCAGCCCCCCTCTGCCAGGATATTATGGCTACACCTTC.

This chain connects TRBV14 to TRBJ1-6; TRBD1 aligns across 8 bases. Germline V gene data show CDR1 as SGHDN and CDR2 as FVKESK. This CDR3 has 15 amino acids. V shed 2 bases and J 6 bases; nucleotides not matched to a gene: 3. The CDR3 DNA sequence: TGTGCCAGCAGCCAAAGACAGGGGAGTAATTCACCCCTCCACTTT. Protein sequence: CASSQRQGSNSPLHF.

This clonotype was found a few times. The chain is built from TRBV27 and TRBJ2-2; D could derive from TRBD1 or TRBD2 (5 bases each). Germline CDR1 and CDR2: MNHEY and SMNVEV (reference sequence). The CDR3 has 15 residues. V lost 5 bases to trimming and J lost 4 bases, with 14 bases between them. The CDR3 is CASSRTRAGTGELFF. The CDR3 coding sequence is TGTGCCAGCAGTCGGACACGCGCGGGCACCGGGGAGCTGTTTTTT.

This chain connects TRBV29-1 to TRBJ2-3; tentatively, D is TRBD1 (7 bases). CDR1 and CDR2 (germline): SQVTM, ANQGSEA. V lost 8 bases and J 4 bases, leaving 19 bases between the germline ends. CDR3 length equals 14 residues. CDR3 sequence (DNA): TGCAGCCACACCGGGGGACAGAGTCCAGATACGCAGTATTTT. As protein: CSHTGGQSPDTQYF.

The chain employs TRBV30 and TRBJ1-1; no firm D call. CDR1 GTSNPN and CDR2 SVGIG come from the germline V gene (reference sequence). The CDR3 is made up of 10 amino acids. The V gene lost 5 bases and the J gene lost 7 bases, with 8 bases spanning the gap. This CDR3 is CAWGSLEAFF. As DNA, the CDR3 is TGTGCCTGGGGGTCTCTTGAAGCTTTCTTT.

This chain links TRBV11-1 with TRBJ2-3, with 8 bases lining up with TRBD2. After removal of 5 bases from V and 3 bases from J, the junction contained 10 bases not matched to a gene. CDR1 SGHAT and CDR2 FQDESV come from the germline V gene (reference sequence). The length of the CDR3 is 16 residues. The CDR3 nucleotides read TGTGCCAGCAGCGACCCGGGAGCGGGGGTTACAGATACGCAGTATTTT. Translated, it gives CASSDPGAGVTDTQYF.

The rearrangement joins TRBV27 to TRBJ2-7; D is tentatively TRBD1 or TRBD2 (5 bases each). Deletions cut 8 bases from V and 8 bases from J, with 13 bases between. Germline V gives CDR1 MNHEY, CDR2 SMNVEV (reference sequence). CDR3 length: 11 amino acids. CDR3 nucleotides: TGTGCCAGCGGGGTAACGGGACAGCAGTACTTC. It specifies CASGVTGQQYF.

The J gene is TRBJ2-7, the V gene TRBV5-1, with D tentatively TRBD1 (5 bases). Germline CDR1 is SGHRS and CDR2 is YFSETQ. CDR3 length: 15 amino acids. Trimming shortened V by 2 bases and J by 1 base, and 13 bases separated the two germline ends. CDR3 sequence (DNA): TGCGCCAGCAGCTTCGGTCCCTCAGGGTCCTACGAGCAGTACTTC. This translates into CASSFGPSGSYEQYF.

The chain links TRBV19 to TRBJ1-1; 7 positions agree with TRBD1. V gave up 7 bases and J gave up 7 bases; unmatched junction bases: 15. The germline gives CDR1 LNHDA, CDR2 SQIVND (reference sequence). The CDR3 totals 15 residues. The DNA for the CDR3 is TGTGCCAGTACCATCCCGGGACAGCTGAGCGGTGAAGCTTTCTTT. It encodes CASTIPGQLSGEAFF.

This chain links TRBV5-1 with TRBJ2-7, with 12 bases aligning to TRBD1. The CDR3 loop spans 14 amino acids. V shed 5 bases and J 5 bases; nucleotides not matched to a gene: 5. The germline gives CDR1 SGHRS, CDR2 YFSETQ. In DNA, the CDR3 is TGCGCCAGCAGATCCGGGACAGGGGGCCACGAGCAGTACTTC. It specifies CASRSGTGGHEQYF.

The chain combines TRBV3-1 with TRBJ1-2; TRBD1 agrees at 8 bases. There are 15 residues in the CDR3. Germline V gene data show CDR1 as LGHDT and CDR2 as YNNKEL (reference sequence). Losses at the gene ends were 3 bases for V and 4 bases for J; bases not matched to a gene: 7. For the CDR3, the DNA is TGTGCCAGCAGCCAGGGTCCAGGGACAGGCTATGGCTACACCTTC. Protein: CASSQGPGTGYGYTF. Looking up the rest from reference TRBV3-1 and TRBJ1-2 gives the full variable domain: DTAVSQTPKYLVTQMGNDKSIKCEQNLGHDTMYWYKQDSKKFLKIMFSYNNKELIINETVPNRFSPKSPDKAHLNLHINSLELGDSAVYFCASSQGPGTGYGYTFGSGTRLTVV.

V gene TRBV7-6 combines with J gene TRBJ2-4; TRBD1 matches at 12 bases. This CDR3 is built from 20 residues. Germline CDR1 and CDR2: SGHVS and FNYEAQ. The V gene end was trimmed by 5 bases and the J gene end by 0 bases; junction bases not matched to a gene: 14. CDR3 loop: CASSARPGQGAGGAKNIQYF. Written as DNA, the CDR3 is TGTGCCAGCAGCGCGCGTCCGGGACAGGGGGCCGGAGGAGCCAAAAACATTCAGTACTTC.

This chain joins TRBV9 and TRBJ2-3; 12 bases agree with TRBD2. Per germline, CDR1 SGDLS and CDR2 YYNGEE. The ends lost 0 bases at V and 2 bases at J; junction bases unmatched: 7. The CDR3 runs 18 residues. This CDR3 is CASSVDLAGGPDTDTQYF. The CDR3 DNA is TGTGCCAGCAGCGTAGACCTAGCGGGGGGGCCGGACACAGATACGCAGTATTTT. The entire variable domain, with the rest obtained from reference TRBV9 and TRBJ2-3, is as follows: DSGVTQTPKHLITATGQRVTLRCSPRSGDLSVYWYQQSLDQGLQFLIQYYNGEERAKGNILERFSAQQFPDLHSELNLSSLELGDSALYFCASSVDLAGGPDTDTQYFGPGTRLTVL.

The chain has TRBV30 and TRBJ1-6; D is undetermined. The germline CDR1 and CDR2 sequences are GTSNPN and SVGIG (reference sequence). Trimming took 5 bases from V and 12 from J, leaving 11 bases between them. There are 11 residues in the CDR3. The CDR3 loop is CAWERGGPLHF. The CDR3, as DNA: TGTGCCTGGGAAAGAGGTGGACCCCTCCACTTT.

The CDR3 is CASSITGELFF. The CDR3 DNA is TGCGCCAGCAGCATCACCGGGGAGCTGTTTTTT. The rearrangement joins TRBV5-1 to TRBJ2-2; D not certain. Trimming shortened V by 4 bases and J by 4 bases, and 2 bases separated the two germline ends. This CDR3 is built from 11 residues. Germline CDR1 reads SGHRS; CDR2 reads YFSETQ.

This clonotype was counted a single time. The rearrangement joins TRBV6-2 or TRBV6-3 to TRBJ2-3; D assignment may be TRBD1 or TRBD2 (5 bases each). This CDR3 region has 14 residues. Germline V CDR1 and CDR2: MNHEY, SVGEGT. V was cut by 6 bases and J by 6 bases, with 16 bases left in between. This chain's CDR3 is CASSPRGSEDTQYF. The DNA of the CDR3 is TGTGCCAGCAGCCCCCGGGGCAGCGAGGATACGCAGTATTTT.